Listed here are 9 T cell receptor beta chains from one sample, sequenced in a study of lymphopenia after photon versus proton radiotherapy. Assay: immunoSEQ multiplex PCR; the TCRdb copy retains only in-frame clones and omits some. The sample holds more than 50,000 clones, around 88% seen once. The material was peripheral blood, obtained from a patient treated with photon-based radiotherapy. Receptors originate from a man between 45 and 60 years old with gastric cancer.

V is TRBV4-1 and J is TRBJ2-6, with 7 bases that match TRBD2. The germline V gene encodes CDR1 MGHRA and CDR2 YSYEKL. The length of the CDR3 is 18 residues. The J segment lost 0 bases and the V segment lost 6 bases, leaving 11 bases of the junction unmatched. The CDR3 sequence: CASSLGLADFSGANVLTF. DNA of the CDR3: TGCGCCAGCAGTTTGGGGCTAGCGGACTTCTCTGGGGCCAACGTCCTGACTTTC.

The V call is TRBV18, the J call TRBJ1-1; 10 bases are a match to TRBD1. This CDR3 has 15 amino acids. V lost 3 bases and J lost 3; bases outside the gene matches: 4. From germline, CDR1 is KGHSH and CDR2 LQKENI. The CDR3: CASSPRTGGDTEAFF. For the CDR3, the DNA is TGTGCCAGCTCACCTCGGACAGGGGGGGACACTGAAGCTTTCTTT.

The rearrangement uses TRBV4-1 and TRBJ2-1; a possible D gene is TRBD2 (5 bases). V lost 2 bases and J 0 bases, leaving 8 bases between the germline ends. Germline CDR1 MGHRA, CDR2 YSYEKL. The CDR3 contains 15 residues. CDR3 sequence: CASSQLGLSYNEQFF. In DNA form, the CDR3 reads TGCGCCAGCAGCCAACTCGGACTCTCCTACAATGAGCAGTTCTTC.

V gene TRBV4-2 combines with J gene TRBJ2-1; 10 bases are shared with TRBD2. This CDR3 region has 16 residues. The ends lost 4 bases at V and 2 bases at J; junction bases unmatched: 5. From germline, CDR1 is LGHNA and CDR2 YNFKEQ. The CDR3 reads CASSLTSGETYNEQFF. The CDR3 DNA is TGTGCCAGCAGCCTCACTAGCGGGGAAACCTACAATGAGCAGTTCTTC.

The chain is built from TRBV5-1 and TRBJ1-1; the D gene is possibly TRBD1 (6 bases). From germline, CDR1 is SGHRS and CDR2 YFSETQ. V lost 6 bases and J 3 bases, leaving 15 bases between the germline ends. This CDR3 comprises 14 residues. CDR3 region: CASKVRGADTEAFF. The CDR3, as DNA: TGCGCCAGCAAGGTCAGGGGTGCGGACACTGAAGCTTTCTTT. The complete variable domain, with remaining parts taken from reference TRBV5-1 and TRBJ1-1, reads KAGVTQTPRYLIKTRGQQVTLSCSPISGHRSVSWYQQTPGQGLQFLFEYFSETQRNKGNFPGRFSGRQFSNSRSEMNVSTLELGDSALYLCASKVRGADTEAFFGQGTRLTVV.

The CDR3 DNA reads TGTGCCAGCAGCCGGGACGGGTACAATGAGCAGTTCTTC. This translates into CASSRDGYNEQFF. The J gene is TRBJ2-1, the V gene TRBV7-9; TRBD1 or TRBD2 may be the D gene (5 bases each). V was pared by 5 bases and J by 4 bases, with 9 bases between. CDR3 length: 13 residues. CDR1 is SEHNR and CDR2 is FQNEAQ in the germline V gene (reference sequence).

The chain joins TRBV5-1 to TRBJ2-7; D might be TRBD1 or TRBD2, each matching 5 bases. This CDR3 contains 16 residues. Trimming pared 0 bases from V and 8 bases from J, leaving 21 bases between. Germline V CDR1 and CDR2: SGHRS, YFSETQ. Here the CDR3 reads CASSLDLVSFGAKQYF. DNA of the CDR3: TGCGCCAGCAGCTTGGACCTAGTTTCGTTCGGGGCCAAGCAGTACTTC. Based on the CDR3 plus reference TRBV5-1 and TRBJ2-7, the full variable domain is KAGVTQTPRYLIKTRGQQVTLSCSPISGHRSVSWYQQTPGQGLQFLFEYFSETQRNKGNFPGRFSGRQFSNSRSEMNVSTLELGDSALYLCASSLDLVSFGAKQYFGPGTRLTVT.

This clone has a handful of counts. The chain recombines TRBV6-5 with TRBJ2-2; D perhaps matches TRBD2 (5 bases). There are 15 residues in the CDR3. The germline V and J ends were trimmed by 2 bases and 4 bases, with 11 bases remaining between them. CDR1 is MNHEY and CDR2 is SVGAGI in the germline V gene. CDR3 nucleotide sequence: TGTGCCAGCAGTTACCAGCCCGAGGGCACCGGGGAGCTGTTTTTT. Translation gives CASSYQPEGTGELFF.

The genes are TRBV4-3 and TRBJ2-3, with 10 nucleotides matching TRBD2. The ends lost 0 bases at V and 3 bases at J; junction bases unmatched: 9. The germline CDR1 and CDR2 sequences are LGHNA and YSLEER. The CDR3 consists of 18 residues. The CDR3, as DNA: TGCGCCAGCAGCCAAGATTTGGTAGCGGGAGGTGCAACAGATACGCAGTATTTT. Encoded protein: CASSQDLVAGGATDTQYF.